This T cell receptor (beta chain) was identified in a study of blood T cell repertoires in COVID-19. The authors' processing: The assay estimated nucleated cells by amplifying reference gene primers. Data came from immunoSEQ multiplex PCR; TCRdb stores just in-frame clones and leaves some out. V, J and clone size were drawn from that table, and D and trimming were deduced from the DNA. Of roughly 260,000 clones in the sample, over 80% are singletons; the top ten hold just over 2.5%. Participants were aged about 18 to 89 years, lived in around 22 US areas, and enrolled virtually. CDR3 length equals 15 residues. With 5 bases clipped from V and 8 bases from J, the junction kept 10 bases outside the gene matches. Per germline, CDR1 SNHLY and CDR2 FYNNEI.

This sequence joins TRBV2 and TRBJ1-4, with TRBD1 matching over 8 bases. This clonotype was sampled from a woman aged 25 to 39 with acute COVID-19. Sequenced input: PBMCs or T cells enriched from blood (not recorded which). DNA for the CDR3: TGTGCCAGCAGTATTCAGGGGGCGATAGGAGAAAAACTGTTTTTT. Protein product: CASSIQGAIGEKLFF.